The T cell receptor beta chain under discussion was sequenced for a study of blood T cell repertoires in COVID-19. This CDR3 has 15 residues. CDR1 and CDR2 (germline): SGHNT, YYREEE (reference sequence). V gave up 0 bases and J gave up 2 bases, with 11 bases separating them. The method was immunoSEQ multiplex PCR; TCRdb's version includes in-frame clones alone and lacks a portion of them. Among under 250,000 clones, roughly nine tenths were seen once, and the ten largest hold 0.7% to 0.85%. Enrolled during active infection, Seattle patients were then followed longitudinally. The chain joins TRBV5-4 to TRBJ1-2, with a weak D call TRBD1 (5 bases). This clonotype was sampled from a man between 60 and 75 years old with COVID-19, enrolled during active disease. Specimen: peripheral blood. CDR3 bases: TGTGCCAGCAGCTTGGTAGGCAGGGCGAACTATGGCTACACCTTC. This sequence encodes CASSLVGRANYGYTF. Complete variable domain (other parts from reference TRBV5-4 and TRBJ1-2): ETGVTQSPTHLIKTRGQQVTLRCSSQSGHNTVSWYQQALGQGPQFIFQYYREEENGRGNFPPRFSGLQFPNYSSELNVNALELDDSALYLCASSLVGRANYGYTFGSGTRLTVV.